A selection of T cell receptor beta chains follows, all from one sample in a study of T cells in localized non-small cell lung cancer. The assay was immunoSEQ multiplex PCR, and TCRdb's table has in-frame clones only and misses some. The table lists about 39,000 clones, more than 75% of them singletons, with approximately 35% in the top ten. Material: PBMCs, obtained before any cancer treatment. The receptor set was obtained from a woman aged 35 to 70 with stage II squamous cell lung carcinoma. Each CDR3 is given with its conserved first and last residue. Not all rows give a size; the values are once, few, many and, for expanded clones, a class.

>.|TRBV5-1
CASSFGVGASTDTQYF
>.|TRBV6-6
CASCGGYEQYF
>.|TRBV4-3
CASSHVLGNSPLHF
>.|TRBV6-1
CASRSGQINQPQHF
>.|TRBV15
CATSREGVLHGYTF
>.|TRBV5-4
CASSLDSGSTDTQYF
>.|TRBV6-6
CASSSSSGLSKGHTF
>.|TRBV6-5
CASHSWTDTQYF
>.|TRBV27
CARLVPAGEGNEQFF
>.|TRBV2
CASSESLVPGEQYF
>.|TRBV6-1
CASSEQGEIDGYTF
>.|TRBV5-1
CASSLVAGDTGELFF
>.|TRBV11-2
CASSLGQPETQYF
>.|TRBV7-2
CASSLRPDFNTEAFF
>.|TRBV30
CAWTKTEMLAF
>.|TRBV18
CASSRGRGETQYF
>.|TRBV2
CASYYRQGRHEQYF
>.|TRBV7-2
CASSFSDTGELFF
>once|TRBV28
CASSLKTGFSLYEQYF
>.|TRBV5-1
CASSLASGVNNEQFF
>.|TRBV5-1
CASSLGWTELYGYTF
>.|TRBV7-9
CASSLAGGPGNQPQHF
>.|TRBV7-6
CASSVLGTEQETQYF
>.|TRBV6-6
CASSPGGARNEQFF
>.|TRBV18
CASSGTENGHQPQHF
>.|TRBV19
CASSFQGGLYGELFF
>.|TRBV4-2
CASSSLLAEETQYF
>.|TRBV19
CASRATMNTEAFF
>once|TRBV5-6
CASSYRVLNTGELFF
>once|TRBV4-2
CASSQDDVSGTHTGELFF
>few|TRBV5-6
CASSFTGGGKTQYF
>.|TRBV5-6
CASSPSPFYEQYF
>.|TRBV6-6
CASTQGLGPRTQYF
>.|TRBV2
CASSPGLLGTDTQYF
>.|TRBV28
CASSLYLQGTYEQYF
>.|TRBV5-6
CASSLGVRAYEQYF
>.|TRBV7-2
CASSRRQGDPYTDTQYF
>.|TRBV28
CASSPGQLNEQFF
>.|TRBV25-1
CASSEDFGQGTDTQYF
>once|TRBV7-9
CASSPSERSSGYTF
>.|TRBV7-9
CASSPGTGLYLFF
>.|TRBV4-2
CASSQDPAVAGGPRSSDTQYF
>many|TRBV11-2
CASSLDQNTEAFF
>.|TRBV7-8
CASSPGHYNEQFF
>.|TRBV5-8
CASSFRTNKNTQYF
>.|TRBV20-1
CSAGLETQYF
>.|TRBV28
CASSFSGSGYGYTF
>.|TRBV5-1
CASGRGYNEQFF
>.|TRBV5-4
CASRREAGHTNTEAFF
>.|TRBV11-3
CASSRAGYNEQFF
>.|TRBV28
CASSLVASNQPQHF
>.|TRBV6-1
CASSPQTGPYGYTF
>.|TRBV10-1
CASRDMEDTEAFF
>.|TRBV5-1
CASSMDRPNTGELFF
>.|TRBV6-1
CASSDRGQGNTIYF
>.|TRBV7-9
CASSSGTGTGELFF
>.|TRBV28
CASRNDRGFGGYTF
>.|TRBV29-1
CSVVRDLPGELFF
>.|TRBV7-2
CASSLTGQGARDGELFF
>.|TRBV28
CASSAPLGLAGDYEQYF